The clone carrying this T cell receptor (beta chain) was counted only a few times. One end of the junction does not line up with germline, which may come from a read error. This sample was included in a study of beta chain features in type 1 diabetes. The investigators reverse transcribed all of the isolated RNA, so they sequenced expressed TCRB transcripts. Assay used: immunoSEQ multiplex PCR; TCRdb lists only in-frame clones, some missing. Among just over 450,000 clones listed, approximately 30% were seen once. From germline, CDR1 is GTSNPN and CDR2 SVGIG (reference sequence). CDR3 length: 13 amino acids.

The J gene is TRBJ1-2, the V gene TRBV30, with D hard to call. The sample taken for sequencing was naive CD4+ T cells from blood. The origin of this receptor is a man aged 18 to 29 in good health. The CDR3 DNA reads as TGTGCCGGGAGTGTACGGTCGGGTAGTGGCTACACCTTC. This gives the protein CAGSVRSGSGYTF.